Each of the 24 T cell receptor beta chains below was sequenced from the same sample in a study of shared clonotypes between healthy human individuals. CD8 cells classed as naive were CD45RO-negative and positively selected for CCR7, excluding terminally differentiated effector memory CD45RA+ cells. Measured with immunoSEQ multiplex PCR; TCRdb has only the in-frame clones, and not every one. The table records about 1.9 million clones, approximately 92% of them present only once. Sequencing used naive CD8+ T cells from PBMCs. Source of these receptors: a man between 18 and 35 years old in good health. Some clones in this sample may be carry-over from other donors' samples.

This clone showed up just once. This sequence joins TRBV2 and TRBJ1-4, with D uncertain. Between the trimmed V and J ends, which lost 7 bases and 0 bases, there was a span of 12 bases. Germline V gives CDR1 SNHLY, CDR2 FYNNEI. The CDR3 contains 15 residues. CDR3 nucleotides: TGTGCCAGCATCCCCAGGCCCACAACTAATGAAAAACTGTTTTTT. Protein: CASIPRPTTNEKLFF.

The V call is TRBV27, the J call TRBJ1-1, with a weak D call TRBD1 (6 bases). V was shortened by 5 bases and J by 0 bases, with 13 bases between the two germline ends. Germline V gene data show CDR1 as MNHEY and CDR2 as SMNVEV (reference sequence). This CDR3 is built from 15 residues. CDR3 in amino acids: CASSPRGDMNTEAFF. The DNA of the CDR3 is TGTGCCAGCAGTCCAAGAGGGGACATGAACACTGAAGCTTTCTTT.

This chain links TRBV5-4 with TRBJ1-3; the D is unclear. Germline assignment: CDR1 SGHNT and CDR2 YYREEE (reference sequence). V gave up 1 base and J gave up 4 bases, with 12 bases separating them. CDR3 length: 15 residues. The CDR3 DNA follows: TGTGCCAGCAGCTTGTCCGTTGGGTTCGGAAACACCATATATTTT. Translation gives CASSLSVGFGNTIYF.

The chain has TRBV4-1 and TRBJ1-3, with D possibly TRBD1 on 5 matching bases. CDR3 length: 15 amino acids. Trimming removed 4 bases at V and 2 bases at J, with 12 bases between. The V gene's germline CDR1 is MGHRA and CDR2 YSYEKL. The CDR3 spells CASSPASGPGNTIYF. The CDR3 region has the DNA TGCGCCAGCAGCCCCGCGTCGGGGCCTGGAAACACCATATATTTT.

The chain has TRBV23-1 and TRBJ1-5; the D gene is possibly TRBD1 (6 bases). TRBV23-1 is noted as an ORF with a role that remains uncertain. CDR3 length: 17 amino acids. Trimming took 6 bases from V and 0 from J, leaving 18 bases between them. CDR3 region: CASRIGSGHYSNQPQHF. As DNA, the CDR3 is TGCGCCAGCAGGATAGGATCGGGACACTATAGCAATCAGCCCCAGCATTTT.

This rearrangement joins TRBV28 to TRBJ2-7; D ambiguous. The CDR3 covers 13 residues. CDR1 is MDHEN, CDR2 SYDVKM, per germline. V was shortened by 4 bases and J by 3 bases, with 10 bases between the two germline ends. The DNA for the CDR3 is TGTGCCAGCAGTTCCCAAGCTTACTACGAGCAGTACTTC. Translation gives CASSSQAYYEQYF.

The J gene is TRBJ2-7, the V gene TRBV7-9; D unresolved. The V and J ends lost 1 base and 2 bases respectively, with 9 bases between them. The CDR3 spans 14 residues. Germline V gene sequence: CDR1 SEHNR, CDR2 FQNEAQ (reference sequence). The CDR3 loop reads CASSLVGAAYEQYF. In DNA form, the CDR3 reads TGTGCCAGCAGCTTAGTAGGTGCAGCCTACGAGCAGTACTTC.

This clone was recorded only once. The gene calls are TRBV29-1 and TRBJ2-7; D unclear. The V and J ends lost 2 bases and 9 bases respectively, with 17 bases between them. The CDR3 contains 13 residues. Germline CDR1 SQVTM, CDR2 ANQGSEA. DNA of the CDR3: TGCAGCGTTGAACTCCCCTACTTATGGGGGCAGTACTTC. Amino acid sequence: CSVELPYLWGQYF.

This clone was found once. The gene calls are TRBV6-6 and TRBJ2-7, with D perhaps assigned TRBD1 or TRBD2 (5 bases each). Germline loops: CDR1 MNHNY, CDR2 SVGAGI (reference sequence). This CDR3 has 13 amino acids. The V and J ends lost 6 bases and 5 bases respectively, with 14 bases between them. CDR3 protein: CASRNTGDHEQYF. For the CDR3, the DNA is TGTGCCAGCAGAAACACCGGGGACCACGAGCAGTACTTC.

V usage is TRBV7-8 and J usage is TRBJ2-1, with 7 bases matching TRBD1. The CDR3 is 17 residues long. Trimming cost V 5 bases and J 0 bases; bases outside gene matches: 10. Germline V gene lookup returns CDR1 SGHVS and CDR2 FQNEAQ. CDR3 nucleotide sequence: TGTGCCAGCAGCCCCCGACAGGGATTAAGCTCCTACAATGAGCAGTTCTTC. Its protein product is CASSPRQGLSSYNEQFF.

The chain has TRBV9 and TRBJ1-2, with TRBD1 as a possible D gene (5 bases). The CDR3 extends over 15 amino acids. Germline CDR1 reads SGDLS; CDR2 reads YYNGEE. The V end was cut by 0 bases, the J end by 8 bases, with 17 bases between. CDR3 bases: TGTGCCAGCAGCGTAGGCCAGGGCCCGGAGAGCGGCTACACCTTC. It translates to CASSVGQGPESGYTF.

The gene calls are TRBV13 and TRBJ1-4; tentative D call: TRBD1 (5 bases). The CDR3 covers 13 residues. V lost 4 bases to trimming and J lost 10 bases, with 13 bases between them. Germline values: CDR1 PRHDT, CDR2 FYEKMQ (reference sequence). CDR3 in DNA: TGTGCCAGCAGCTCCTCATTAAGGGGAAAACTGTTTTTT. The encoded protein is CASSSSLRGKLFF.

This rearrangement joins TRBV5-1 to TRBJ2-4; either TRBD1 or TRBD2 may supply D (5 bases each). CDR1 and CDR2 from the germline V gene are SGHRS and YFSETQ. The CDR3 is 15 residues long. The ends were cut back, 6 bases at V and 7 bases at J, with 20 bases in the middle. The CDR3 loop reads CASIPTGLRWNIQYF. CDR3 nucleotides: TGCGCCAGCATCCCAACGGGGCTTCGTTGGAACATTCAGTACTTC.

A single count supports this clone. The rearrangement links TRBV9 to TRBJ2-5; 15 bases fit TRBD2. The V segment lost 4 bases and the J segment 5 bases; nucleotides outside the gene matches: 12. The V gene's germline CDR1 is SGDLS and CDR2 YYNGEE. The CDR3 extends over 18 amino acids. DNA for the CDR3: TGTGCCAGCAGCAACAACCCGGGACTAGCGGGAGGCTTGGAGACCCAGTACTTC. Its protein product is CASSNNPGLAGGLETQYF.

This chain uses TRBV29-1 with TRBJ2-7; TRBD2 matches at 7 bases. Germline V gene lookup returns CDR1 SQVTM and CDR2 ANQGSEA. The CDR3 covers 14 residues. The J segment lost 5 bases and the V segment lost 4 bases, leaving 11 bases of the junction unmatched. CDR3 loop: CSVAPAGRLDEQYF. DNA of the CDR3: TGCAGCGTTGCGCCAGCGGGACGTCTTGACGAGCAGTACTTC.

The genes are TRBV15 and TRBJ1-5; 8 bases map to TRBD1. Germline V gives CDR1 LNHNV, CDR2 YYDKDF (reference sequence). CDR3 length equals 16 residues. J gave up 14 bases and V 1 base, and 16 bases lay outside the gene matches. The CDR3 loop reads CATSRGRDRFNELEHF. CDR3 nucleotide sequence: TGTGCCACCAGCAGAGGGCGGGACAGGTTCAATGAGTTGGAGCATTTT. Variable domain in full (rest from reference TRBV15 and TRBJ1-5): DAMVIQNPRYQVTQFGKPVTLSCSQTLNHNVMYWYQQKSSQAPKLLFHYYDKDFNNEADTPDNFQSRRPNTSFCFLDIRSPGLGDTAMYLCATSRGRDRFNELEHFGDGTRLSIL.

The gene calls are TRBV9 and TRBJ2-1; D possibly matches TRBD1 or TRBD2 (6 bases each). V lost 4 bases, J lost 10 bases, and 21 bases lay in between. The length of the CDR3 is 15 residues. Germline assignment: CDR1 SGDLS and CDR2 YYNGEE. CDR3 region: CASSPGGLRTEEQFF. The CDR3, as DNA: TGTGCCAGCAGCCCCGGGGGCCTTCGCACAGAGGAGCAGTTCTTC.

CDR3 residues: CASSSGRTQETQYF. The CDR3 nucleotides are TGTGCCAGCAGCTCCGGACGGACACAAGAGACCCAGTACTTC. V and J are TRBV2 and TRBJ2-5; possible D gene TRBD1, 5 bases. CDR1 is SNHLY, CDR2 FYNNEI, per germline. The CDR3 is 14 residues long. V was trimmed by 6 bases and J by 2 bases, leaving 13 bases between them.

V gene TRBV28 combines with J gene TRBJ1-1; no firm D call. This CDR3 is built from 10 residues. Germline-derived CDR1 and CDR2 are MDHEN and SYDVKM. V was pared by 5 bases and J by 7 bases, with 5 bases between. CDR3 nucleotide sequence: TGTGCCAGCAGTACCAATGAAGCTTTCTTT. Translating it yields CASSTNEAFF.

In this sample, this clone turned up a few times. This rearrangement joins TRBV9 to TRBJ1-4; D gene unclear. Germline CDR1 SGDLS, CDR2 YYNGEE. The CDR3 is 15 residues long. V lost 3 bases and J lost 3, with 12 bases in between. The CDR3 is CASSAGTAANEKLFF. The CDR3 region has the DNA TGTGCCAGCAGCGCTGGAACTGCGGCTAATGAAAAACTGTTTTTT.

The chain is built from TRBV6-1 and TRBJ2-7, with 9 bases that match TRBD2. The V gene end was trimmed by 2 bases and the J gene end by 4 bases; junction bases not matched to a gene: 6. This CDR3 is 15 amino acids long. The germline V gene has CDR1 MNHNS and CDR2 SASEGT. CDR3 sequence (DNA): TGTGCCAGCAGTGAAAGTCGGGGACTAGCTTACGAGCAGTACTTC. This translates into CASSESRGLAYEQYF.

The chain has TRBV11-2 and TRBJ2-5; D ambiguous. The CDR3 contains 15 residues. The V and J ends lost 1 base and 4 bases respectively, with 13 bases between them. CDR1 SGHAT and CDR2 FQNNGV come from the germline V gene. Here the CDR3 reads CASSLGVSFLETQYF. In DNA, the CDR3 is TGTGCCAGCAGCTTAGGTGTTAGTTTTTTAGAGACCCAGTACTTC.

The chain links TRBV6-1 to TRBJ1-2, with D perhaps TRBD1 (5 bases). From germline, CDR1 is MNHNS and CDR2 SASEGT. The V end was cut by 10 bases, the J end by 4 bases, with 13 bases between. The CDR3 covers 12 residues. The CDR3 nucleotides are TGTGCCACACCGGGACGGAGCTATGGCTACACCTTC. This sequence encodes CATPGRSYGYTF.

A remark on this clone: This CDR3 is also generated by other DNA sequences in the sample. V is TRBV9 and J is TRBJ2-7; the D gene could be TRBD1 or TRBD2 (5 bases each). Trimming left V 1 base short and J 2 bases short, with 13 bases between. CDR1 and CDR2 from the germline V gene are SGDLS and YYNGEE. This CDR3 region has 15 residues. CDR3 DNA: TGTGCCAGCAGCGTAACCTCAGGGAGAACCTACGAGCAGTACTTC. Translating it yields CASSVTSGRTYEQYF.